This T cell receptor beta chain stems from a study of blood T cell repertoires in COVID-19. TCRdb's copy holds only in-frame clones and misses some; the assay was immunoSEQ multiplex PCR. The sample includes hundreds of thousands of clones, 85% to 90% of them seen just once. The V gene lost 7 bases and the J gene lost 4 bases, with 11 bases spanning the gap. The CDR3 totals 13 residues. The chain links TRBV12-3 or TRBV12-4 to TRBJ2-1; D is undetermined. Sequenced: peripheral blood. This TCR was sampled from an older man with acute or convalescent COVID-19. CDR3 sequence reads: CASTQTGYNEQFF. The CDR3 bases are TGTGCCAGCACCCAAACGGGTTACAATGAGCAGTTCTTC.